This paragraph reports one T cell receptor beta chain. Its antigen remains unknown. The sample is drawn from a study of T cells in localized non-small cell lung cancer. Broader study findings: Adjacent lung exhibited a median of around 60 among the 100 most abundant tumor clones. The greatest T cell clonality was found in uninvolved adjacent lung (higher than in tumor). Longer overall survival accompanied higher blood T cell density.

Clones were sequenced by immunoSEQ multiplex PCR, and TCRdb holds only the in-frame ones, with some missing. The sample holds some 15,000 clones, 82% seen once. This CDR3 spans 16 amino acids. The germline CDR1 and CDR2 sequences are SNHLY and FYNNEI. Trimming stripped 3 bases from V and 0 bases from J, with 14 bases between. The V and J genes are TRBV2 and TRBJ1-1, with D unclear. The specimen was peripheral blood, collected before any cancer treatment. The source is a male donor aged 60 or over with stage I lung adenocarcinoma. CDR3: CASSDGSGGMNTEAFF. The CDR3 coding sequence is TGTGCCAGCAGTGATGGTTCAGGCGGAATGAACACTGAAGCTTTCTTT.